The 17 T cell receptor beta chains below all came from one sample that was sequenced in a study of T cell repertoires in cytomegalovirus infection. Each CDR3 protein gets one entry after TCRdb re-called the reads with MiXCR. Of just under 550,000 distinct CDR3 sequences in the sample, more than 20% are singletons; the top ten hold 13%. Sequencing was done on a sample of PBMCs. The receptor source for this set is a human donor in good health (CMV status not recorded). Some clones in this sample may be carry-over from other donors' samples.

The rearrangement links TRBV6-2 or TRBV6-3 to TRBJ2-5; 9 nucleotides agree with TRBD2. Germline loops: CDR1 MNHEY, CDR2 SVGEGT. The CDR3 contains 20 residues. J lost 5 bases, V lost 0 bases, and 19 bases had no gene match. The CDR3 protein is CASSYSTYRVSGRMRETQYF. CDR3 bases: TGTGCCAGCAGTTACTCGACCTATCGCGTAAGCGGGAGGATGAGGGAGACCCAGTACTTC.

The CDR3 nucleotides read TGCGCCAGCAGCCAAGGGCCAGACACTGAAGCTTTCTTT. Translating gives CASSQGPDTEAFF. The rearrangement links TRBV4-1 to TRBJ1-1; D uncertain. CDR3 length equals 13 residues. V lost 1 base and J lost 3, with 6 bases in between. Germline CDR1 and CDR2: MGHRA and YSYEKL.

The J gene is TRBJ1-1, the V gene TRBV20-1; 7 positions match TRBD1. V shed 0 bases, J shed 3 bases, and the junction held 7 bases outside the gene matches. This CDR3 is built from 15 residues. Germline assignment: CDR1 DFQATT and CDR2 SNEGSKA (reference sequence). CDR3: CSARDQGGSDTEAFF. The CDR3 nucleotides are TGCAGTGCTAGAGATCAAGGGGGCTCAGACACTGAAGCTTTCTTT.

This clonotype came up many times. V and J are TRBV7-2 and TRBJ2-7; tentatively, D is TRBD2 (5 bases). V lost 4 bases, J lost 4 bases, and 17 bases lay in between. The CDR3 totals 15 residues. CDR1 is SGHTA, CDR2 FQGNSA, per germline. The CDR3 is CASSSVPDLRYEQYF. CDR3 nucleotide sequence: TGTGCCAGCAGCTCCGTACCGGACTTACGTTACGAGCAGTACTTC.

This clonotype has a handful of counts. V gene TRBV7-2 combines with J gene TRBJ2-1, with unresolved D. The CDR3 contains 16 residues. Looked up from germline, CDR1 is SGHTA and CDR2 is FQGNSA. V was shortened by 1 base and J by 3 bases, with 13 bases between the two germline ends. In DNA form, the CDR3 reads TGTGCCAGCAGCTTAGGTGGTAGGGCCTACTACAATGAGCAGTTCTTC. Translating it yields CASSLGGRAYYNEQFF. The full variable domain, rest sourced from reference TRBV7-2 and TRBJ2-1, is GAGVSQSPSNKVTEKGKDVELRCDPISGHTALYWYRQSLGQGLEFLIYFQGNSAPDKSGLPSDRFSAERTGGSVSTLTIQRTQQEDSAVYLCASSLGGRAYYNEQFFGPGTRLTVL.

The table lists this clonotype with a few counts. The chain couples TRBV7-2 to TRBJ1-3; D not certain. V lost 5 bases to trimming and J lost 3 bases, with 8 bases between them. This CDR3 is 13 amino acids long. The germline V gene encodes CDR1 SGHTA and CDR2 FQGNSA. The CDR3 loop is CASSRTNGNTIYF. The CDR3 bases are TGTGCCAGCAGCCGTACAAATGGAAACACCATATATTTT.

The chain uses TRBV6-1 and TRBJ2-1; D not certain. The ends were cut back, 7 bases at V and 0 bases at J, with 16 bases in the middle. The CDR3 totals 16 residues. Germline loops: CDR1 MNHNS, CDR2 SASEGT. CDR3 nucleotides: TGTGCCAGCAAACACGGGCGGCCCCGCTCCTACAATGAGCAGTTCTTC. It yields the protein CASKHGRPRSYNEQFF.

The rearrangement uses TRBV2 and TRBJ1-2, with D possibly TRBD1 on 5 matching bases. The CDR3 is 13 residues long. Germline values: CDR1 SNHLY, CDR2 FYNNEI. V gave up 4 bases and J gave up 5 bases, with 11 bases separating them. CDR3 in DNA: TGTGCCAGCAGTGGTTTACAGGAGTATGGCTACACCTTC. Translation gives CASSGLQEYGYTF.

This clonotype appeared a few times. This chain joins TRBV6-1 and TRBJ1-5; TRBD1 might be the D (6 bases). Per the germline V gene, CDR1 is MNHNS and CDR2 is SASEGT. Trimming removed 6 bases from V and 0 bases from J, with 12 bases in between. The CDR3 is made up of 15 amino acids. The CDR3 region has the DNA TGTGCCAGCAGCCAGACAGGTAATAGCAATCAGCCCCAGCATTTT. This sequence encodes CASSQTGNSNQPQHF.

This clonotype has more than one count but fewer than ten. V is TRBV7-2 and J is TRBJ2-3; TRBD2 matches 9 bases. This CDR3 is built from 17 residues. V was pared by 0 bases and J by 0 bases, with 4 bases of the junction left unmatched. Germline-derived CDR1 and CDR2 are SGHTA and FQGNSA. Written as DNA, the CDR3 is TGTGCCAGCAGCTTAGCGTCTAGCGGGAAAAGCACAGATACGCAGTATTTT. Translating it yields CASSLASSGKSTDTQYF.

The gene calls are TRBV7-9 and TRBJ1-2; no clear D. With 5 bases removed from V and 7 bases from J, the gap between germline ends came to 14 bases. CDR1 is SEHNR, CDR2 FQNEAQ, per germline (reference sequence). CDR3 length: 13 amino acids. CDR3 bases: TGTGCCAGCAGCCCCCGACTCGCCCTTGGCTACACCTTC. This encodes CASSPRLALGYTF. The full variable domain, its missing parts supplied by reference TRBV7-9 and TRBJ1-2, is DTGVSQNPRHKITKRGQNVTFRCDPISEHNRLYWYRQTLGQGPEFLTYFQNEAQLEKSRLLSDRFSAERPKGSFSTLEIQRTEQGDSAMYLCASSPRLALGYTFGSGTRLTVV.

The CDR3 bases are TGCAGCGTTGAAGCCCTACAGGGGGCGGTCGGTTCAAGCTATGGCTACACCTTC. It is translated as CSVEALQGAVGSSYGYTF. The chain recombines TRBV29-1 with TRBJ1-2; 9 bases are a match to TRBD1. CDR1 is SQVTM and CDR2 is ANQGSEA in the germline V gene. The CDR3 is made up of 18 amino acids. V lost 1 base, J lost 4 bases, and 16 bases stayed unmatched.

There are a few counts of this clonotype. The chain uses TRBV23-1 and TRBJ1-1; D is unclear. TRBV23-1 is placed among ORFs of uncertain function. CDR3 size: 15 residues. The germline V and J ends were trimmed by 9 bases and 4 bases, with 21 bases remaining between them. As DNA, the CDR3 is TGCGCCAGTGAAGACGATCATACCCGGTGCACTGAAGCTTTCTTT. Residues: CASEDDHTRCTEAFF.

DNA of the CDR3: TGTGCCAGCAGCTTAGCTGTCCGGGTAAGGGGCACAGATACGCAGTATTTT. This encodes CASSLAVRVRGTDTQYF. The rearrangement links TRBV11-3 to TRBJ2-3; no reliable D call. The CDR3 covers 17 residues. Germline lookup yields CDR1 SGHNT and CDR2 YENEEA. V was trimmed by 1 base and J by 1 base, leaving 15 bases between them.

This clonotype was seen more than once but under ten times. The chain uses TRBV20-1 and TRBJ1-2; 11 nucleotides align to TRBD1. This CDR3 has 16 amino acids. CDR1 DFQATT and CDR2 SNEGSKA come from the germline V gene (reference sequence). J gave up 7 bases and V 5 bases, and 15 bases lay outside the gene matches. The CDR3 region has the DNA TGCAGTGCTCAAGACGTCGGGACAGGGGGATTGAGTGGCTACACCTTC. It translates to CSAQDVGTGGLSGYTF.

The rearrangement links TRBV7-2 to TRBJ2-1; D is perhaps TRBD1 (5 bases). Germline V CDR1 and CDR2: SGHTA, FQGNSA. CDR3 length: 15 residues. The V gene lost 6 bases and the J gene lost 2 bases, with 14 bases spanning the gap. CDR3 region: CASSAGASAYNEQFF. The CDR3 DNA is TGTGCCAGCAGTGCTGGGGCCAGCGCCTACAATGAGCAGTTCTTC.

The chain has TRBV7-3 and TRBJ1-1, with 9 bases identical to TRBD1. The CDR3 sequence is 13 residues long. V shed 9 bases and J 5 bases; nucleotides not matched to a gene: 7. Germline assignment: CDR1 SGHTA and CDR2 FQGTGA. This CDR3 is CASRLTGGTEAFF. The CDR3 coding sequence is TGTGCCAGTAGACTGACAGGGGGAACTGAAGCTTTCTTT.